Listed here are 29 T cell receptor beta chains from one sample, sequenced in a study of T-cell reconstitution after alpha-beta-depleted transplantation in children. A TCRbeta library incorporating unique molecular identifiers was prepared. TCRdb re-derived calls from the PCR reads in MiXCR, one entry per CDR3 protein. The data contain a few hundred thousand distinct CDR3 sequences, 27% of them singletons. The sample consisted of PBMCs, taken before TCRalphabeta/CD19-depleted stem cell transplant. The receptor set was obtained from a boy younger than two with Wiskott-Aldrich syndrome, due to receive a stem cell transplant.

As DNA, the CDR3 is TGCAGTGCTAGGGACACGGAGTACTACGAGCAGTACTTC. Protein sequence: CSARDTEYYEQYF. The chain uses TRBV20-1 and TRBJ2-7; D perhaps matches TRBD1 (5 bases). V dropped 3 bases and J dropped 3 bases, with 12 bases sitting between them. Germline loops: CDR1 DFQATT, CDR2 SNEGSKA (reference sequence). The length of the CDR3 is 13 residues.

The rearrangement links TRBV4-1 to TRBJ2-1; tentative D call: TRBD2 (5 bases). The V gene's germline CDR1 is MGHRA and CDR2 YSYEKL. V lost 3 bases, J lost 2 bases, and 17 bases lay in between. The CDR3 has 17 residues. CDR3 DNA sequence: TGCGCCAGCAGCCAGTCATTTGGCGGGTACGCCTACAATGAGCAGTTCTTC. It codes for CASSQSFGGYAYNEQFF.

This clonotype showed up just a few times. The chain carries TRBV20-1 and TRBJ2-4; 13 nucleotides agree with TRBD2. This CDR3 contains 14 residues. V was pared by 6 bases and J by 9 bases, with 8 bases of the junction left unmatched. Germline assignment: CDR1 DFQATT and CDR2 SNEGSKA (reference sequence). This CDR3 reads CSAGTSGTGGIQYF. The CDR3 coding sequence is TGCAGTGCGGGGACTAGCGGGACTGGGGGCATTCAGTACTTC.

The chain is built from TRBV12-3 or TRBV12-4 and TRBJ1-2; D uncertain. V lost 1 base to trimming and J lost 7 bases, with 7 bases between them. This CDR3 comprises 12 residues. The CDR3 DNA is TGTGCCAGCAGTTTAGATGGGGTTGGCTACACCTTC. Translating gives CASSLDGVGYTF.

The chain uses TRBV27 and TRBJ2-7, with 7 bases matching TRBD1. The length of the CDR3 is 16 residues. V lost 1 base to trimming and J lost 4 bases; unmatched junction nucleotides: 10. Germline-derived CDR1 and CDR2 are MNHEY and SMNVEV (reference sequence). The CDR3: CASSLWSTGRWYEQYF. CDR3 DNA sequence: TGTGCCAGCAGTTTATGGTCGACAGGGCGATGGTACGAGCAGTACTTC.

In this sample, this clonotype turned up a few times. V gene TRBV28 combines with J gene TRBJ1-5, with D perhaps TRBD1 (6 bases). Germline V lookup: CDR1 MDHEN, CDR2 SYDVKM. This CDR3 is 14 amino acids long. V lost 1 base, J lost 7 bases, and 11 bases lay in between. CDR3 loop: CASSLYGGLQPQHF. The CDR3, as DNA: TGTGCCAGCAGTTTATATGGGGGGCTCCAGCCCCAGCATTTT.

The chain is built from TRBV20-1 and TRBJ1-4, with 9 nucleotides matching TRBD1. The V segment lost 1 base and the J segment 8 bases; nucleotides outside the gene matches: 17. The germline gives CDR1 DFQATT, CDR2 SNEGSKA (reference sequence). This CDR3 has 18 amino acids. Written as DNA, the CDR3 is TGCAGTGCTAGAGCCTCGGGGGGACAGGGTCGCCGACGGGAAAAACTGTTTTTT. Translation: CSARASGGQGRRREKLFF.

This chain links TRBV11-2 with TRBJ2-2, with TRBD1 identical over 9 bases. The junction had 3 bases not matched to a gene; V was cut back by 6 bases and J by 1 base. Germline V gene sequence: CDR1 SGHAT, CDR2 FQNNGV. The CDR3 is 15 amino acids. The DNA of the CDR3 is TGTGCCAGCAGACTGGGACAGGGGAACACCGGGGAGCTGTTTTTT. The encoded protein is CASRLGQGNTGELFF.

This chain uses TRBV18 with TRBJ2-1; TRBD1 matches at 9 bases. Germline trimming cut 2 bases from V and 2 bases from J; bases unmatched to any gene: 4. The CDR3 is 16 residues long. The germline V gene has CDR1 KGHSH and CDR2 LQKENI. CDR3 amino acids: CASSPGTGIAYNEQFF. CDR3 coding DNA: TGTGCCAGCTCACCAGGGACAGGGATTGCCTACAATGAGCAGTTCTTC.

This clonotype has only a few counts. The chain recombines TRBV12-3 or TRBV12-4 with TRBJ1-3, with no clear D. V was cut by 3 bases and J by 4 bases, with 22 bases left in between. The CDR3 length is 18 residues. CDR3 loop: CASSFPRPYRFSGNTIYF. The CDR3 coding sequence is TGTGCCAGCAGTTTCCCCAGACCCTATAGATTCTCCGGAAACACCATATATTTT.

The chain links TRBV28 to TRBJ2-2; D call uncertain. Germline loops: CDR1 MDHEN, CDR2 SYDVKM. V was cut by 7 bases and J by 5 bases, with 5 bases left in between. CDR3 length: 11 amino acids. CDR3 sequence reads: CASKTTGELFF. Written as DNA, the CDR3 is TGTGCCAGCAAAACGACCGGGGAGCTGTTTTTT.

The CDR3 DNA is TGTGCCAGCAGGCCCCAGGGGTTTAAAGATACGCAGTATTTT. Residues: CASRPQGFKDTQYF. The chain carries TRBV25-1 and TRBJ2-3, with D perhaps matching TRBD1 (6 bases). CDR1 is MGHDK, CDR2 SYGVNS, per germline. This CDR3 is 14 amino acids long. The V gene lost 6 bases and the J gene lost 5 bases, with 15 bases spanning the gap.

This chain links TRBV20-1 with TRBJ1-5, with no clear D. V lost 5 bases and J 0 bases, leaving 11 bases between the germline ends. CDR1 is DFQATT, CDR2 SNEGSKA, per germline (reference sequence). The CDR3 consists of 14 residues. DNA for the CDR3: TGCAGTGCTCCGGACGGGAATAGCAATCAGCCCCAGCATTTT. This gives the protein CSAPDGNSNQPQHF.

The chain has TRBV20-1 and TRBJ1-3, with D unclear. CDR3 length: 11 amino acids. V lost 6 bases and J 7 bases, leaving 10 bases between the germline ends. Germline V lookup: CDR1 DFQATT, CDR2 SNEGSKA (reference sequence). The CDR3 protein is CSATPRNTIYF. In nucleotides, the CDR3 is TGCAGTGCCACGCCGAGGAACACCATATATTTT.

The genes are TRBV15 and TRBJ2-5; no reliable D call. Trimming left V 0 bases short and J 9 bases short, with 17 bases between. CDR3 size: 15 residues. Per germline, CDR1 LNHNV and CDR2 YYDKDF (reference sequence). The CDR3 region has the DNA TGTGCCACCAGCAGAGAGGACCATCAACGGAAGCCCCAGTACTTC. This gives the protein CATSREDHQRKPQYF. Using reference TRBV15 and TRBJ2-5 for the parts outside the CDR3, the full variable domain is DAMVIQNPRYQVTQFGKPVTLSCSQTLNHNVMYWYQQKSSQAPKLLFHYYDKDFNNEADTPDNFQSRRPNTSFCFLDIRSPGLGDTAMYLCATSREDHQRKPQYFGPGTRLLVL.

The sample holds a few counts of this clonotype. V gene TRBV27 combines with J gene TRBJ2-7; perhaps TRBD2 as D (6 bases). Germline V gene sequence: CDR1 MNHEY, CDR2 SMNVEV (reference sequence). The CDR3 consists of 13 residues. V gave up 5 bases and J gave up 7 bases, with 15 bases separating them. The CDR3 DNA reads TGTGCCAGCAGTCTCGGGGGAGAGGGGGAGCAGTACTTC. Protein product: CASSLGGEGEQYF.

This sequence joins TRBV18 and TRBJ2-6; no firm D call. CDR1 is KGHSH, CDR2 LQKENI, per germline. This CDR3 contains 14 residues. V lost 2 bases and J lost 0, with 2 bases in between. CDR3 protein: CASSPDSGANVLTF. CDR3 DNA: TGTGCCAGCTCACCAGACTCTGGGGCCAACGTCCTGACTTTC.

This clonotype has just a few counts. The CDR3 DNA is TGCAGTGCCCACACGGGAGGGTGGGGGGCCAACGTCCTGACTTTC. Encoded protein: CSAHTGGWGANVLTF. The chain combines TRBV20-1 with TRBJ2-6, with TRBD2 matching 8 bases. Germline V gene sequence: CDR1 DFQATT, CDR2 SNEGSKA (reference sequence). After removal of 6 bases from V and 4 bases from J, the junction contained 8 bases not matched to a gene. CDR3 length equals 15 residues.

This clonotype occurred a few times. The V and J genes are TRBV3-1 and TRBJ1-1, with D perhaps matching TRBD1 (5 bases). The CDR3 contains 13 residues. CDR1 LGHDT and CDR2 YNNKEL come from the germline V gene (reference sequence). Between the trimmed V and J ends, which lost 0 bases and 11 bases, there was a span of 13 bases. Here the CDR3 DNA reads TGTGCCAGCAGCCAAGAGAATTGGGGGTACGCTTTCTTT. Translated, it gives CASSQENWGYAFF.

In its sample, this clonotype was seen a few times. This chain joins TRBV5-1 and TRBJ1-2; D is uncertain. This CDR3 has 14 amino acids. The germline V and J ends were trimmed by 4 bases and 6 bases, with 16 bases remaining between them. CDR1 is SGHRS and CDR2 is YFSETQ in the germline V gene. The chain's CDR3 is CASSQASGEDGYTF. The DNA for the CDR3 is TGCGCCAGCAGCCAGGCTTCCGGTGAGGATGGCTACACCTTC.

The genes are TRBV28 and TRBJ2-7; D is possibly TRBD1 or TRBD2 (5 bases each). CDR1 and CDR2 (germline): MDHEN, SYDVKM. Trimming took off 5 bases at V and 3 bases at J, with 14 bases between the two ends. This CDR3 has 14 residues. The CDR3: CASSVVGALYEQYF. CDR3 in DNA: TGTGCCAGCAGTGTTGTCGGGGCTCTCTACGAGCAGTACTTC.

The J gene is TRBJ2-7, the V gene TRBV4-1, with 7 bases matching TRBD1. The V gene's germline CDR1 is MGHRA and CDR2 YSYEKL. The CDR3 consists of 13 residues. Trimming cost V 3 bases and J 6 bases; bases outside gene matches: 5. CDR3 amino acids: CASSQGTDLEQYF. The DNA for the CDR3 is TGCGCCAGCAGCCAGGGGACAGACCTCGAGCAGTACTTC.

This clonotype has at least ten counts. V is TRBV20-1 and J is TRBJ2-3; no clear D. The CDR3 contains 13 residues. Trimming left V 3 bases short and J 0 bases short, with 7 bases between. Looked up from germline, CDR1 is DFQATT and CDR2 is SNEGSKA (reference sequence). The CDR3 reads CSARGTSTDTQYF. The CDR3 region has the DNA TGCAGTGCTAGGGGCACTAGCACAGATACGCAGTATTTT.

This chain uses TRBV27 with TRBJ2-7; the D gene is possibly TRBD1 (5 bases). The V gene lost 6 bases and the J gene lost 2 bases, with 20 bases spanning the gap. The CDR3 is 16 residues long. Germline loops: CDR1 MNHEY, CDR2 SMNVEV (reference sequence). CDR3 amino acids: CASSIRQTLSTYEQYF. DNA for the CDR3: TGTGCCAGCAGCATAAGACAGACTCTCAGCACCTACGAGCAGTACTTC.

This CDR3 reads CASSSISGTGTDTQYF. The DNA of the CDR3 is TGTGCCAGCAGTTCGATTAGCGGGACCGGCACAGATACGCAGTATTTT. The gene calls are TRBV6-2 or TRBV6-3 and TRBJ2-3, with 8 bases identical to TRBD2. Trimming took 4 bases from V and 1 from J; bases not matched to a gene: 7. The germline V gene encodes CDR1 MNHEY and CDR2 SVGEGT. There are 16 residues in the CDR3.

This clonotype occurred many times. This sequence joins TRBV13 and TRBJ2-5, with TRBD1 matching over 7 bases. V lost 6 bases to trimming and J lost 11 bases; unmatched junction nucleotides: 6. CDR1 is PRHDT and CDR2 is FYEKMQ in the germline V gene (reference sequence). The CDR3 contains 11 residues. CDR3 residues: CASSLDRTQYF. The CDR3 coding sequence is TGTGCCAGCAGTCTGGACAGGACGCAGTACTTC. The full variable domain, rest sourced from reference TRBV13 and TRBJ2-5, is AAGVIQSPRHLIKEKRETATLKCYPIPRHDTVYWYQQGPGQDPQFLISFYEKMQSDKGSIPDRFSAQQFSDYHSELNMSSLELGDSALYFCASSLDRTQYFGPGTRLLVL.

This clonotype was counted only a few times. The chain has TRBV20-1 and TRBJ2-3; D is perhaps TRBD2 (5 bases). The germline V gene encodes CDR1 DFQATT and CDR2 SNEGSKA (reference sequence). The ends were cut back, 0 bases at V and 6 bases at J, with 10 bases in the middle. The CDR3 runs to 13 residues. The CDR3 DNA reads as TGCAGTGCTAGAGAAGGGTCGGGGGATACGCAGTATTTT. Protein: CSAREGSGDTQYF.

This rearrangement joins TRBV6-1 to TRBJ1-1; D not certain. The length of the CDR3 is 14 residues. V gave up 6 bases and J gave up 1 base, with 12 bases separating them. Germline V gene sequence: CDR1 MNHNS, CDR2 SASEGT. The CDR3 reads CASSRWGSNTEAFF. The CDR3 DNA sequence: TGTGCCAGCAGCCGCTGGGGTTCGAACACTGAAGCTTTCTTT.

V is TRBV5-1 and J is TRBJ2-1; perhaps D is TRBD1 or TRBD2 (5 bases each). Germline CDR1 reads SGHRS; CDR2 reads YFSETQ. V was trimmed by 3 bases and J by 9 bases, leaving 10 bases between them. The CDR3 is 12 amino acids. The CDR3 nucleotides read TGCGCCAGCAGCTGGGCTGGGGGTGAGCAGTTCTTC. Encoded protein: CASSWAGGEQFF.